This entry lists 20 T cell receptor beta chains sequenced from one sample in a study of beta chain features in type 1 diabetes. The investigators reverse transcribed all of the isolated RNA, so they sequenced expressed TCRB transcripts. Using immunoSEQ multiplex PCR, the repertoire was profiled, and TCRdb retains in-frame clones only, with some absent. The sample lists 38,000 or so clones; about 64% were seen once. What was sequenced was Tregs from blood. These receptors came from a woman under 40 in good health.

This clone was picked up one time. The CDR3 sequence is CATGRSNQPQHF. The CDR3 nucleotides read TGTGCCACAGGGCGAAGCAATCAGCCCCAGCATTTT. This chain joins TRBV7-9 and TRBJ1-5; D possibly corresponds to TRBD1 (5 bases). V was trimmed by 10 bases and J by 1 base, leaving 8 bases between them. Germline V gene lookup returns CDR1 SEHNR and CDR2 FQNEAQ (reference sequence). This CDR3 is built from 12 residues.

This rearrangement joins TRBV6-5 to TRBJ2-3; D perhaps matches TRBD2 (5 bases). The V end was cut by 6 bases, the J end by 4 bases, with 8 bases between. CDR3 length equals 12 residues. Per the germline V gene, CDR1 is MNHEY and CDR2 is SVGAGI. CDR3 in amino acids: CASRRVADTQYF. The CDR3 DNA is TGTGCCAGCAGGAGGGTTGCAGATACGCAGTATTTT.

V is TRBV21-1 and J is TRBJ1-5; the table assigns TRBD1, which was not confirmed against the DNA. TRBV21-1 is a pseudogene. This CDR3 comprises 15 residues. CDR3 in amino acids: CASNDLRQNNQPQHF. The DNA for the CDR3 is TGTGCCAGCAACGACTTACGACAGAACAATCAGCCCCAGCATTTT.

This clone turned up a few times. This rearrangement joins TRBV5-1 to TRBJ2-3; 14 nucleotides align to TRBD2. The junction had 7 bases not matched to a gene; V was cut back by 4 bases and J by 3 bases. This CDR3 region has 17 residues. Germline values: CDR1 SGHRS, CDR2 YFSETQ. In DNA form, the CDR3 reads TGCGCCAGCAGCGTGGGACTAGCGGGAGTGGGTACAGATACGCAGTATTTT. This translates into CASSVGLAGVGTDTQYF.

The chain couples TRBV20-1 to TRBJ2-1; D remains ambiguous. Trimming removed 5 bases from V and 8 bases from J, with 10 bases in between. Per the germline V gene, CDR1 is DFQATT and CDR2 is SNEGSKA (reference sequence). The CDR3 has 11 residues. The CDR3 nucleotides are TGCAGTGCTCCCGCTCAGTATGAGCAGTTCTTC. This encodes CSAPAQYEQFF.

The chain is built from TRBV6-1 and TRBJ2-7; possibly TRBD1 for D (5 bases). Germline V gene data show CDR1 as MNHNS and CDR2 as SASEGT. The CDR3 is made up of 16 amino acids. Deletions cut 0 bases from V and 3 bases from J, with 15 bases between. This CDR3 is CASSEARTPAFYEQYF. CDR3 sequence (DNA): TGTGCCAGCAGTGAAGCGCGGACACCGGCCTTCTACGAGCAGTACTTC.

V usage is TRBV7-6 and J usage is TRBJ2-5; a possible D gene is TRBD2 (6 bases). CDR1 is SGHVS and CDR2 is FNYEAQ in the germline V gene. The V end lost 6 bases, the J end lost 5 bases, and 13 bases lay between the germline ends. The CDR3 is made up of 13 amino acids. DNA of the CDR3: TGTGCCAGCAGTGGGGGGTTCTTGGAGACCCAGTACTTC. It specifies CASSGGFLETQYF. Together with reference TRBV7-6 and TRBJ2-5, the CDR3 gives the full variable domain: GAGVSQSPRYKVTKRGQDVALRCDPISGHVSLYWYRQALGQGPEFLTYFNYEAQQDKSGLPNDRFSAERPEGSISTLTIQRTEQRDSAMYRCASSGGFLETQYFGPGTRLLVL.

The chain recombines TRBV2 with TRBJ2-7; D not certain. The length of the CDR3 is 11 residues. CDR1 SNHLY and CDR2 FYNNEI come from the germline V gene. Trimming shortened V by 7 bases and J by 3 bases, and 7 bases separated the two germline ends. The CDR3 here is CASNYLYEQYF. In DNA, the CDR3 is TGTGCCAGCAACTATCTCTACGAGCAGTACTTC.

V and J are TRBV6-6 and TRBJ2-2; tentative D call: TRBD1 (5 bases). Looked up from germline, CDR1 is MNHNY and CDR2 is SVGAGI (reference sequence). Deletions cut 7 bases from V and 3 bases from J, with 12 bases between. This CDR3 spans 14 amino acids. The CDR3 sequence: CASNPRQYTGELFF. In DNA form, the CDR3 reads TGTGCCAGCAACCCAAGACAGTACACCGGGGAGCTGTTTTTT.

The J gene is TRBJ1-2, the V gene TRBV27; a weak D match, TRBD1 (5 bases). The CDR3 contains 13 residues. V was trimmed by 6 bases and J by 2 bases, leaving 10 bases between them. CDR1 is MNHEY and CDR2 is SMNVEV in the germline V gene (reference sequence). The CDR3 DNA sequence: TGTGCCAGCAGCCGGAGACAGAACTATGGCTACACCTTC. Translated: CASSRRQNYGYTF.

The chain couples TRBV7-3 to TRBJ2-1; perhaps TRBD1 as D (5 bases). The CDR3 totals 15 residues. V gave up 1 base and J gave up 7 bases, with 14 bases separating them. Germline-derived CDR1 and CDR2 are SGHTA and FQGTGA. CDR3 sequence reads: CASSLNVVGANEQFF. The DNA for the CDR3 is TGTGCCAGCAGCTTAAACGTGGTAGGGGCTAATGAGCAGTTCTTC.

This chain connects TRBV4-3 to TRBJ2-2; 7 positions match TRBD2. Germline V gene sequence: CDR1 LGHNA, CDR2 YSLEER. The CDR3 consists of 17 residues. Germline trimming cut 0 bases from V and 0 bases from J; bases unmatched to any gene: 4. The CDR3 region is CASSQDASGSNTGELFF. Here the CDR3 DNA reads TGCGCCAGCAGCCAAGATGCTAGCGGCTCGAACACCGGGGAGCTGTTTTTT.

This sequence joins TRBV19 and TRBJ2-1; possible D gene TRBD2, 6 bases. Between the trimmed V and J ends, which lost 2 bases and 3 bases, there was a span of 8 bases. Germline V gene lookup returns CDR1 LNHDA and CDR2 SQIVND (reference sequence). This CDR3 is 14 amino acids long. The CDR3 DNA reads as TGTGCCAGTAGTATACGCGGGAACTACAATGAGCAGTTCTTC. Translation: CASSIRGNYNEQFF.

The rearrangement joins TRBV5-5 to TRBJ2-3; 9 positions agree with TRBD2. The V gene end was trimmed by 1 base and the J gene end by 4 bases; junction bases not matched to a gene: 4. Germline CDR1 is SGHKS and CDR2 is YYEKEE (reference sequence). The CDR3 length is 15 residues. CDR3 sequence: CASSLSLAGSDTQYF. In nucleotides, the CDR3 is TGTGCCAGCAGCTTGAGCCTAGCGGGGTCAGATACGCAGTATTTT.

The CDR3, as DNA: TGTGCCAGCAGCGGCGGACTAGCGGGAGGACTGGTAGCCAAAAACATTCAGTACTTC. Residues: CASSGGLAGGLVAKNIQYF. The V call is TRBV7-2, the J call TRBJ2-4, with 14 bases aligning to TRBD2. CDR3 length: 19 amino acids. V lost 5 bases, J lost 0 bases, and 9 bases stayed unmatched. Germline V gives CDR1 SGHTA, CDR2 FQGNSA.

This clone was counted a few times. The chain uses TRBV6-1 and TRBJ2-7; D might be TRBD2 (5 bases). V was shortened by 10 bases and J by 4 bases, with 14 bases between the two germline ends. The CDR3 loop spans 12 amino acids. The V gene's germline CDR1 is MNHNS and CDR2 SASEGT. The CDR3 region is CANRRTGYEQYF. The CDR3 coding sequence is TGTGCCAACAGAAGGACGGGATACGAGCAGTACTTC.

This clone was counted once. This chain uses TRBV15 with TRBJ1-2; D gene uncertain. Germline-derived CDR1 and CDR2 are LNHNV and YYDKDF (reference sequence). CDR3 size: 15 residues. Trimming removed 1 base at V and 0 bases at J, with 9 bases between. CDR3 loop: CATSRGREANYGYTF. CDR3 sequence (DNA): TGTGCCACCAGCAGAGGTAGAGAAGCTAACTATGGCTACACCTTC.

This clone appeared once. CDR3 bases: TGTGCTAGTGGTTTGTCATGGACGACAGGGAACTATGGCTACACCTTC. Residues: CASGLSWTTGNYGYTF. V usage is TRBV12-5 and J usage is TRBJ1-2; TRBD1 aligns across 7 bases. CDR1 is LGHNT, CDR2 FRNRAP, per germline. There are 16 residues in the CDR3. V dropped 2 bases and J dropped 2; count of bases not matched to a gene: 8.

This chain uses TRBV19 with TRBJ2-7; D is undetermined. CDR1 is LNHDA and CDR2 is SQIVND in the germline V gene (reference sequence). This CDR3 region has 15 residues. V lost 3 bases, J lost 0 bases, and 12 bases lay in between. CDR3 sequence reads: CASSIKPLNSYEQYF. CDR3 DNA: TGTGCCAGTAGTATTAAGCCGTTAAACTCCTACGAGCAGTACTTC.

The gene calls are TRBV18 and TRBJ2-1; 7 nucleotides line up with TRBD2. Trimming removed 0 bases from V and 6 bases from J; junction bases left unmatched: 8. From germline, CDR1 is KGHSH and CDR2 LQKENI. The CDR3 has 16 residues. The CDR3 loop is CASSPPGGSVGNEQFF. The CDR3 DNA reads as TGTGCCAGCTCACCACCCGGGGGGAGCGTGGGCAATGAGCAGTTCTTC.